The 23 T cell receptor beta chains below were found in one sample sequenced in a study of cytomegalovirus exposure and HLA in healthy donors. Researchers ran the PCR with 60 Vbeta and 13 Jbeta primers. Method: immunoSEQ multiplex PCR; TCRdb's copy keeps in-frame clones and lacks some. Of some 130,000 clones listed, 80% were seen once; the top ten hold around 5%. Material: PBMCs. These receptors were obtained from a man aged 25-45 years in good health.

The chain has TRBV4-1 and TRBJ2-7; 8 positions agree with TRBD2. Germline V gene sequence: CDR1 MGHRA, CDR2 YSYEKL. J gave up 1 base and V 4 bases, and 9 bases lay outside the gene matches. CDR3 size: 16 residues. For the CDR3, the DNA is TGCGCCAGCAGCCCCCCGTGGCGGGAGGAATCCTACGAGCAGTACTTC. Translation: CASSPPWREESYEQYF.

This clone was seen once. V gene TRBV6-5 combines with J gene TRBJ2-5, with D tentatively TRBD2 (6 bases). Trimming cost V 6 bases and J 7 bases, with 18 bases left between them. CDR3 size: 14 residues. Germline-derived CDR1 and CDR2 are MNHEY and SVGAGI. CDR3 sequence: CASRGIEAGGTQYF. The CDR3 DNA is TGTGCCAGCAGGGGCATTGAAGCGGGCGGGACCCAGTACTTC.

This chain joins TRBV6-5 and TRBJ1-2, with D perhaps matching TRBD1 (5 bases). This CDR3 is 13 amino acids long. Germline V gives CDR1 MNHEY, CDR2 SVGAGI. The V and J ends lost 6 bases and 4 bases respectively, with 12 bases between them. The CDR3 nucleotides read TGTGCCAGCAGACTGACAGAACTCTATGGCTACACCTTC. Protein product: CASRLTELYGYTF.

The V gene is TRBV27, the J gene TRBJ2-1, with a tentative D call TRBD1 (6 bases). The CDR3 is made up of 13 amino acids. Germline V gene data show CDR1 as MNHEY and CDR2 as SMNVEV (reference sequence). V shed 5 bases and J shed 2 bases, with 7 bases lying between them. CDR3 sequence: CASSGGTYNEQFF. CDR3 coding DNA: TGTGCCAGCAGTGGGGGCACCTACAATGAGCAGTTCTTC.

The chain has TRBV27 and TRBJ2-3; 11 nucleotides match TRBD2. The CDR3 spans 14 residues. The germline V gene has CDR1 MNHEY and CDR2 SMNVEV (reference sequence). V was clipped by 4 bases and J by 9 bases; unmatched bases: 6. In nucleotides, the CDR3 is TGTGCCAGCAGTTCGGACCTAGCGGGAGGCACGCAGTATTTT. Amino acid sequence: CASSSDLAGGTQYF.

J is TRBJ2-1 and V is TRBV7-3; 12 positions agree with TRBD2. This CDR3 is 16 amino acids long. From germline, CDR1 is SGHTA and CDR2 FQGTGA. V was pared by 1 base and J by 5 bases, with 3 bases of the junction left unmatched. The CDR3, as DNA: TGTGCCAGCAGCTTAAGGGGACTAGCGGGTAACAATGAGCAGTTCTTC. Translated: CASSLRGLAGNNEQFF.

The chain recombines TRBV19 with TRBJ2-7; 7 nucleotides line up with TRBD2. The CDR3 is 13 residues long. Per germline, CDR1 LNHDA and CDR2 SQIVND (reference sequence). With 4 bases clipped from V and 6 bases from J, the junction kept 6 bases outside the gene matches. The CDR3 spells CASSREGSPEQYF. The CDR3 DNA is TGTGCCAGTAGTAGGGAGGGAAGTCCCGAGCAGTACTTC.

The rearrangement joins TRBV11-3 to TRBJ2-5; 15 bases map to TRBD2. V gave up 4 bases and J gave up 5 bases; unmatched junction bases: 11. CDR1 and CDR2 (germline): SGHNT, YENEEA. CDR3 length equals 18 residues. CDR3 loop: CASSSPGLAGGPQETQYF. CDR3 DNA: TGTGCCAGCAGCTCCCCAGGACTAGCGGGAGGGCCGCAGGAGACCCAGTACTTC.

This chain joins TRBV5-7 and TRBJ2-3; TRBD2 agrees at 8 bases. TRBV5-7 counts as an open reading frame of uncertain function. The V and J ends lost 0 bases and 2 bases, in that order; junction bases with no gene match: 11. The CDR3 has 18 amino acids. Here the CDR3 DNA reads TGTGCCAGCAGCTTGGCCGGGGGGGCGGGAGTGCACACAGATACGCAGTATTTT. Encoded protein: CASSLAGGAGVHTDTQYF.

The chain combines TRBV6-5 with TRBJ2-5, with 11 bases that match TRBD2. Germline V gene data show CDR1 as MNHEY and CDR2 as SVGAGI. V shed 0 bases and J 3 bases; nucleotides not matched to a gene: 3. CDR3 size: 16 residues. In DNA form, the CDR3 reads TGTGCCAGCAGTTACTCGGGTAGCGGGAGGGAAGAGACCCAGTACTTC. Amino acids: CASSYSGSGREETQYF.

This clone was detected once. J is TRBJ2-6 and V is TRBV19, with D possibly being TRBD1 (6 bases). The V gene's germline CDR1 is LNHDA and CDR2 SQIVND (reference sequence). This CDR3 has 17 amino acids. Trimming stripped 1 base from V and 0 bases from J, with 10 bases between. The CDR3 DNA is TGTGCCAGTAGTATAGGGGGGCGCGCCTCTGGGGCCAACGTCCTGACTTTC. Amino acid sequence: CASSIGGRASGANVLTF.

V is TRBV6-5 and J is TRBJ2-1, with 11 nucleotides matching TRBD2. The V gene's germline CDR1 is MNHEY and CDR2 SVGAGI. The V and J ends lost 2 bases and 8 bases, in that order; junction bases with no gene match: 8. The CDR3 covers 16 residues. The CDR3 sequence is CASSYAGLAASDEQFF. Written as DNA, the CDR3 is TGTGCCAGCAGTTACGCGGGACTAGCGGCTTCGGATGAGCAGTTCTTC.

The chain carries TRBV29-1 and TRBJ1-4, with no clear D. CDR1 and CDR2 (germline): SQVTM, ANQGSEA. The CDR3 sequence is 13 residues long. V lost 7 bases and J 7 bases, leaving 16 bases between the germline ends. The chain's CDR3 is CSAAGGIGEKLFF. The CDR3 DNA follows: TGCAGCGCCGCAGGAGGGATTGGTGAAAAACTGTTTTTT.

The chain joins TRBV4-2 to TRBJ2-5, with D tentatively TRBD2 (7 bases). The tail of the sequence fits TRBJ2-7 better, so the J call may be wrong. The V gene's germline CDR1 is LGHNA and CDR2 YNFKEQ. The CDR3 consists of 17 residues. This CDR3 reads CASSQDLGAGEGYEQYF. CDR3 nucleotides: TGTGCCAGCAGCCAAGATTTGGGGGCGGGAGAAGGCTACGAGCAGTACTTC.

The rearrangement links TRBV27 to TRBJ2-1; D may be TRBD2 (5 bases). The CDR3 is 16 amino acids. V lost 5 bases and J lost 2, with 16 bases in between. Germline loops: CDR1 MNHEY, CDR2 SMNVEV (reference sequence). The CDR3 spells CASSIHPGGAYNEQFF. The CDR3 nucleotides are TGTGCCAGCAGTATCCACCCCGGAGGTGCCTACAATGAGCAGTTCTTC.

This clone was seen only once. The CDR3 bases are TGTGCCAGCAGTTTATCAGGGATCCATCAGCCCCAGCATTTT. This sequence encodes CASSLSGIHQPQHF. This chain links TRBV28 with TRBJ1-5; maybe TRBD1 (5 bases). This CDR3 is 14 amino acids long. The germline gives CDR1 MDHEN, CDR2 SYDVKM. V was cut by 1 base and J by 5 bases, with 9 bases left in between.

The chain has TRBV19 and TRBJ2-2, with 8 bases fitting TRBD2. Trimming removed 5 bases from V and 3 bases from J; junction bases left unmatched: 8. The germline V gene has CDR1 LNHDA and CDR2 SQIVND (reference sequence). This CDR3 comprises 16 residues. CDR3 residues: CASSSRIGGDTGELFF. The CDR3 DNA reads as TGTGCCAGTAGTTCCCGGATCGGGGGGGACACCGGGGAGCTGTTTTTT. The variable domain in full, with the rest retrieved from reference TRBV19 and TRBJ2-2, is DGGITQSPKYLFRKEGQNVTLSCEQNLNHDAMYWYRQDPGQGLRLIYYSQIVNDFQKGDIAEGYSVSREKKESFPLTVTSAQKNPTAFYLCASSSRIGGDTGELFFGEGSRLTVL.

The chain employs TRBV6-1 and TRBJ1-1; D gene unclear. The germline V gene encodes CDR1 MNHNS and CDR2 SASEGT. The CDR3 sequence is 13 residues long. V gave up 5 bases and J gave up 1 base, with 8 bases separating them. CDR3 residues: CASSPRGNTEAFF. The CDR3 DNA sequence: TGTGCCAGCAGTCCCAGAGGGAACACTGAAGCTTTCTTT.

Remarks on this clone: Sequence at one end of the junction differs from germline and may be a read error. The chain couples TRBV7-9 to TRBJ1-1; a possible D gene is TRBD1 (5 bases). The germline gives CDR1 SEHNR, CDR2 FQNEAQ (reference sequence). The CDR3 runs 12 residues. The CDR3 loop reads CSSSRFGAGAFF. The CDR3 DNA follows: TGTTCCAGCAGCCGTTTTGGGGCCGGGGCTTTCTTT.

The chain joins TRBV6-5 to TRBJ2-7, with a possible D match to TRBD2 (6 bases). With 0 bases removed from V and 5 bases from J, the gap between germline ends came to 11 bases. Germline-derived CDR1 and CDR2 are MNHEY and SVGAGI. This CDR3 is 14 amino acids long. The DNA for the CDR3 is TGTGCCAGCAGTTACTCGGGGGGAAAGGACGAGCAGTACTTC. This encodes CASSYSGGKDEQYF.

This sequence joins TRBV5-1 and TRBJ2-1, with D maybe TRBD1 (5 bases). The CDR3 length is 14 residues. Trimming cost V 7 bases and J 2 bases, with 13 bases left between them. The V gene's germline CDR1 is SGHRS and CDR2 YFSETQ. The CDR3 sequence: CASSGADTYNEQFF. CDR3 DNA: TGCGCCAGCTCGGGCGCGGACACCTACAATGAGCAGTTCTTC.

This sequence joins TRBV4-1 and TRBJ2-7, with 7 bases that match TRBD2. Trimming took 2 bases from V and 4 from J; bases not matched to a gene: 5. The CDR3 has 14 residues. Looked up from germline, CDR1 is MGHRA and CDR2 is YSYEKL. In DNA form, the CDR3 reads TGCGCCAGCAGCCAAAAAAGCGGGGTTTACGAGCAGTACTTC. It is translated as CASSQKSGVYEQYF.

This clone has a handful of counts. This chain joins TRBV7-2 and TRBJ2-7, with 15 bases that match TRBD2. The CDR3 length is 15 residues. The germline CDR1 and CDR2 sequences are SGHTA and FQGNSA. V gave up 3 bases and J gave up 6 bases; unmatched junction bases: 3. CDR3 coding DNA: TGTGCCAGCAGCTTTTCGGGACTAGCGGGAGGCGAGCAGTACTTC. This sequence encodes CASSFSGLAGGEQYF.